This T cell receptor beta chain is drawn from a study of cytomegalovirus exposure and HLA in healthy donors. It was with 60 Vbeta and 13 Jbeta primers that the PCR ran. Profiled with immunoSEQ multiplex PCR; TCRdb holds only in-frame clones, not every one. The sample lists roughly 140,000 clones, 60% to 80% occurring once. The CDR3 has 14 residues. Germline CDR1 is SGHDT and CDR2 is YYEEEE. Trimming cost V 0 bases and J 3 bases, with 9 bases left between them. Study results and limitations: Reportedly, a later analysis found an Asian-associated ancestry cluster had fewer N-insertions than the roughly 700-donor mean. There were some public TCRs occurring in many donors, but most TCR sequences were rare. The study labeled more than 150 TCR beta chains cytomegalovirus-associated.

Concerning this clone itself: Its cognate antigen is unknown.

The source material was PBMCs. The TCR originated in a male donor in good health and CMV-seronegative. The V gene is TRBV5-6, the J gene TRBJ2-5; weak D call: TRBD2 (6 bases). The DNA of the CDR3 is TGTGCCAGCAGCTTGGTGGGCGGGGAAGAGACCCAGTACTTC. Translation: CASSLVGGEETQYF.